This entry features one TCR beta chain sequence. Its matching antigen is unknown. Caucasian individuals from Russia who were healthy and aged 6 to 90 acted as donors. Donors gave about 10 milliliters of peripheral blood apiece. A second PCR of roughly 7 to 11 cycles used a sample-barcoded 5' primer and a J-beta primer mix. Via MiXCR, TCRdb re-called the 5' RACE reads, giving one row per CDR3 protein. The sample carries about 1,400,000 distinct CDR3 sequences, around 59% recorded once. The sample belongs to a study of blood T cells in healthy people across ages. General observations from the study: Per million T cells, TCR beta diversity dropped roughly linearly as age increased.

CDR1 MDHEN and CDR2 SYDVKM come from the germline V gene. The CDR3 runs 14 residues. The V and J ends lost 7 bases and 11 bases respectively, with 18 bases between them. Sequencing used blood. The receptor was isolated from a man aged 18 to 35 in good health. The chain combines TRBV28 with TRBJ1-6; D not resolved. The chain's CDR3 is CASTKTLAFPPLHF. CDR3 sequence (DNA): TGTGCCAGCACTAAGACCTTGGCCTTTCCACCCCTCCACTTT. Full variable domain (outside the CDR3, taken from reference TRBV28 and TRBJ1-6): DVKVTQSSRYLVKRTGEKVFLECVQDMDHENMFWYRQDPGLGLRLIYFSYDVKMKEKGDIPEGYSVSREKKERFSLILESASTNQTSMYLCASTKTLAFPPLHFGNGTRLTVT.